A selection of T cell receptor beta chains follows, all from one sample in a study of spatial heterogeneity in lung cancer. TCRdb processed the 5' RACE reads anew with MiXCR; each CDR3 protein has one entry. The data show approximately 110,000 distinct CDR3 sequences, with approximately 10% seen just once and approximately 24% held by the top ten. Material: PBMCs, obtained at follow-up. These receptors came from a female donor with early-stage non-small cell lung cancer. CDR3s include the opening cysteine and the closing phenylalanine or tryptophan. A D gene is named only where the DNA matches it firmly. Clone size, where shown, is once, few, many, or a class for clones that have expanded.

j_call,clone_size,d_call,v_call,cdr3_aa,cdr3_nt
TRBJ2-3,many,-,TRBV29-1,CSAAGRGRTDTQYF,TGCAGCGCTGCTGGTCGGGGACGCACAGATACGCAGTATTTT
TRBJ1-1,few,-,TRBV20-1,CSAPRGRNTEAFF,TGCAGTGCCCCCAGGGGCAGGAACACTGAAGCTTTCTTT
TRBJ2-5,few,TRBD2,TRBV2,CASKTSGRAGETQYF,TGTGCCAGCAAGACTAGCGGGAGGGCTGGAGAGACCCAGTACTTC
TRBJ2-3,many,-,TRBV27,CASKTGVTDTQYF,TGTGCCAGTAAAACAGGAGTCACAGATACGCAGTATTTT
TRBJ1-3,-,-,TRBV20-1,CSARALRQSGNTIYF,TGCAGTGCTAGGGCATTACGGCAGTCTGGAAACACCATATATTTT
TRBJ2-3,many,-,TRBV7-2,CASSFKAGTTDTQYF,TGTGCCAGCAGCTTCAAGGCGGGAACTACAGATACGCAGTATTTT
TRBJ1-1,few,-,TRBV27,CASSLWGTPTEAFF,TGTGCCAGCAGTTTATGGGGGACCCCAACTGAAGCTTTCTTT
TRBJ2-3,many,-,TRBV6-2/TRBV6-3,CASGGSSTDTQYF,TGTGCCAGCGGAGGGTCTAGCACAGATACGCAGTATTTT
TRBJ1-1,many,-,TRBV7-2,CASSSPGVRSVNTEAFF,TGTGCCAGCAGCTCGCCAGGGGTTCGGAGCGTGAACACTGAAGCTTTCTTT
TRBJ2-3,few,-,TRBV2,CASSLLGAGTDTQYF,TGTGCCAGCAGCCTTCTCGGGGCCGGCACAGATACGCAGTATTTT
TRBJ1-6,-,TRBD1,TRBV20-1,CSARALQGADNSPLHF,TGCAGTGCTAGAGCTCTCCAGGGGGCTGACAATTCACCCCTCCACTTT
TRBJ2-2,many,-,TRBV7-2,CASSQGGPGRTGELFF,TGTGCCAGCAGCCAAGGTGGTCCAGGTCGGACCGGGGAGCTGTTTTTT
TRBJ2-5,-,TRBD2,TRBV12-3/TRBV12-4,CASSFWSGSGGETQYF,TGTGCCAGCAGTTTTTGGTCCGGGTCGGGAGGAGAGACCCAGTACTTC
TRBJ2-5,-,TRBD1,TRBV20-1,CSARPKFGQGHQETQYF,TGCAGTGCTAGACCTAAATTCGGACAGGGCCATCAAGAGACCCAGTACTTC
TRBJ2-1,few,TRBD2,TRBV2,CASTGRLAASYNEQFF,TGTGCCAGCACCGGTCGACTAGCGGCTTCCTACAATGAGCAGTTCTTC
TRBJ1-2,-,TRBD1,TRBV28,CASSSSGTGTYGYTF,TGTGCCAGCAGTTCCTCCGGGACAGGAACCTATGGCTACACCTTC
TRBJ1-6,-,-,TRBV7-2,CASSFSGTVYSPLHF,TGTGCCAGCAGCTTTTCCGGGACCGTATATTCACCCCTCCACTTT
TRBJ2-3,-,-,TRBV19,CASSTTAAPRTDTQYF,TGTGCCAGTAGTACCACAGCGGCCCCTCGCACAGATACGCAGTATTTT
TRBJ1-5,once,TRBD1,TRBV12-3/TRBV12-4,CASSKNRGSGQPQHF,TGTGCCAGCAGTAAGAACAGGGGTTCAGGACAGCCCCAGCATTTT
TRBJ1-4,few,-,TRBV28,CASSPPGTNEKLFF,TGTGCCAGCAGTCCACCGGGAACTAATGAAAAACTGTTTTTT
TRBJ2-3,few,-,TRBV20-1,CSASAPAEPDTQYF,TGCAGTGCTAGCGCCCCGGCGGAACCAGATACGCAGTATTTT
TRBJ2-1,few,-,TRBV29-1,CSVEAERGRDEQFF,TGCAGCGTTGAGGCCGAAAGGGGTAGGGATGAGCAGTTCTTC
TRBJ2-7,-,-,TRBV6-1,CASSPRGYEQYF,TGTGCCAGCAGTCCCCGGGGGTACGAGCAGTACTTC
TRBJ2-4,-,TRBD2,TRBV7-8,CASRKSGSPAKNIQYF,TGTGCCAGCAGAAAAAGCGGGAGTCCCGCCAAAAACATTCAGTACTTC
TRBJ2-7,-,-,TRBV5-1,CASSSTGPGRLGEQYF,TGCGCCAGCAGCTCCACAGGCCCCGGGCGACTCGGCGAGCAGTACTTC
TRBJ1-4,few,-,TRBV5-1,CASSQTTTGHVGKLFF,TGCGCCAGCAGCCAGACCACGACAGGCCACGTCGGAAAACTGTTTTTT
TRBJ2-4,-,-,TRBV18,CASSLIQVAKNIQYF,TGTGCCAGCTCACTGATTCAAGTAGCCAAAAACATTCAGTACTTC
TRBJ2-1,many,-,TRBV18,CASSPGSSYNEQFF,TGTGCCAGCTCACCAGGGAGCTCCTACAATGAGCAGTTCTTC
TRBJ2-2,-,-,TRBV7-2,CASSFTTLNTGELFF,TGTGCCAGCAGCTTTACTACCCTGAACACCGGGGAGCTGTTTTTT
TRBJ2-1,many,-,TRBV3-1,CASSQELGEQFF,TGTGCCAGCAGCCAAGAGTTAGGTGAGCAGTTCTTC
TRBJ1-3,-,-,TRBV12-5,CASGHRALSGNTIYF,TGTGCTAGTGGGCACAGGGCCCTCTCTGGAAACACCATATATTTT
TRBJ2-7,few,TRBD1,TRBV20-1,CSATRAQGVPYEQYF,TGCAGTGCCACTAGGGCCCAGGGGGTCCCCTACGAGCAGTACTTC
TRBJ2-7,many,-,TRBV29-1,CSVEGFTEQRGAYEQYF,TGCAGCGTTGAAGGGTTTACGGAGCAGAGGGGAGCCTACGAGCAGTACTTC
TRBJ2-3,-,-,TRBV12-3/TRBV12-4,CASSLAKFSSTDTQYF,TGTGCCAGCAGTTTAGCGAAATTTTCTAGCACAGATACGCAGTATTTT
TRBJ1-4,-,-,TRBV27,CASSPLLATNEKLFF,TGTGCCAGCAGTCCATTATTAGCAACTAATGAAAAACTGTTTTTT